This is a list of T cell receptor beta chains from one sample in a study of PD-L1 blockade in urothelial cancer. TCRdb's table, derived via immunoSEQ multiplex PCR, lists solely in-frame clones and lacks some. The repertoire holds about 130,000 clones, with approximately 85% as singletons. The input for sequencing was PBMCs, taken around atezolizumab (anti-PD-L1) treatment. Receptors originate from a man in his fifties or sixties with urothelial cancer. Both conserved end residues are trimmed from each CDR3. The order of the fields is CDR3 protein, J gene, V gene, clone size. A row's size may be missing; if present it is once, few, many or a size class.

cdr3_aa: ASAGGVYNEQF
j_call: TRBJ2-1
v_call: TRBV2
clone_size: NA

cdr3_aa: ASSGRGQPYEQY
j_call: TRBJ2-7
v_call: TRBV7-9
clone_size: NA

cdr3_aa: ASRLRGGQGNYGYT
j_call: TRBJ1-2
v_call: TRBV28
clone_size: NA

cdr3_aa: ASSSGGGPLGYT
j_call: TRBJ1-2
v_call: TRBV5-1
clone_size: NA

cdr3_aa: ASSGQGSNQPQH
j_call: TRBJ1-5
v_call: TRBV6-5
clone_size: NA

cdr3_aa: ASSVQGNRSPQH
j_call: TRBJ1-5
v_call: TRBV2
clone_size: NA

cdr3_aa: ASSLSQGSYGYT
j_call: TRBJ1-2
v_call: TRBV5-1
clone_size: NA

cdr3_aa: ASSLLLGTDTQY
j_call: TRBJ2-3
v_call: TRBV5-1
clone_size: NA

cdr3_aa: ASTGDNSPLH
j_call: TRBJ1-6
v_call: TRBV2
clone_size: few

cdr3_aa: ASSSTLDTQY
j_call: TRBJ2-3
v_call: TRBV28
clone_size: NA

cdr3_aa: ASSYSIGVQETQY
j_call: TRBJ2-5
v_call: TRBV6-6
clone_size: NA

cdr3_aa: ASKTTGDAGELF
j_call: TRBJ2-2
v_call: TRBV10-2
clone_size: NA

cdr3_aa: ASSLLSGSYEQY
j_call: TRBJ2-7
v_call: TRBV7-2
clone_size: NA

cdr3_aa: ASSFLVGGASRSTDTQY
j_call: TRBJ2-3
v_call: TRBV7-2
clone_size: NA

cdr3_aa: ASSLAPGQGNDEQY
j_call: TRBJ2-7
v_call: TRBV5-4
clone_size: NA

cdr3_aa: ASSPGLEHNEQF
j_call: TRBJ2-1
v_call: TRBV5-1
clone_size: NA

cdr3_aa: ASRGLAGGGDNEQF
j_call: TRBJ2-1
v_call: TRBV19
clone_size: NA

cdr3_aa: ASSRPQLGMETQY
j_call: TRBJ2-5
v_call: TRBV5-4
clone_size: NA

cdr3_aa: ASSRQGGMQPQH
j_call: TRBJ1-5
v_call: TRBV6-1
clone_size: NA

cdr3_aa: ARSFGQGGSFPDQPQH
j_call: TRBJ1-5
v_call: TRBV7-5
clone_size: NA

cdr3_aa: ASSVDASHSGNTIY
j_call: TRBJ1-3
v_call: TRBV9
clone_size: NA

cdr3_aa: ASSYRVDQPQH
j_call: TRBJ1-5
v_call: TRBV5-4
clone_size: NA

cdr3_aa: ASSRQGGPGNTIY
j_call: TRBJ1-3
v_call: TRBV11-3
clone_size: NA

cdr3_aa: SVGQHTAISGNTIY
j_call: TRBJ1-3
v_call: TRBV29-1
clone_size: NA

cdr3_aa: ASSEYGLAGGVQF
j_call: TRBJ2-1
v_call: TRBV6-4
clone_size: NA

cdr3_aa: ASSPPGANEKLF
j_call: TRBJ1-4
v_call: TRBV18
clone_size: NA

cdr3_aa: ASSLGLAGGDEQF
j_call: TRBJ2-1
v_call: TRBV7-2
clone_size: NA

cdr3_aa: ASSYSGTGDNSPLH
j_call: TRBJ1-6
v_call: TRBV6-6
clone_size: NA

cdr3_aa: ASSSGQFFDGYEQY
j_call: TRBJ2-7
v_call: TRBV28
clone_size: few

cdr3_aa: ASSSGLAERGETQY
j_call: TRBJ2-5
v_call: TRBV7-9
clone_size: NA